This TCR beta chain was sequenced in a study of T cells in Graves' hyperthyroidism and ophthalmopathy. TCR beta CDR3 regions were amplified from RNA transcripts. A set of HTBI primers served as the primers for a first-round RT-PCR of the TCR CDR3. Each CDR3 protein is one row after TCRdb ran MiXCR on the multiplex PCR reads. Altogether 600,000 to 900,000 distinct CDR3 sequences are present, 15% to 20% being singletons, with the ten largest covering about 8.4%. The germline V gene encodes CDR1 MGHRA and CDR2 YSYEKL. The J segment lost 7 bases and the V segment lost 0 bases, leaving 4 bases of the junction unmatched. This CDR3 contains 16 residues.

The specimen sequenced was blood. The chain links TRBV4-1 to TRBJ2-1; 12 nucleotides align to TRBD2. The source of this sequence is a man between 18 and 35 years old with Graves' hyperthyroidism. CDR3 sequence reads: CASSQDSGLAGNEQFF. As DNA, the CDR3 is TGCGCCAGCAGCCAAGATTCAGGACTAGCGGGAAATGAGCAGTTCTTC.